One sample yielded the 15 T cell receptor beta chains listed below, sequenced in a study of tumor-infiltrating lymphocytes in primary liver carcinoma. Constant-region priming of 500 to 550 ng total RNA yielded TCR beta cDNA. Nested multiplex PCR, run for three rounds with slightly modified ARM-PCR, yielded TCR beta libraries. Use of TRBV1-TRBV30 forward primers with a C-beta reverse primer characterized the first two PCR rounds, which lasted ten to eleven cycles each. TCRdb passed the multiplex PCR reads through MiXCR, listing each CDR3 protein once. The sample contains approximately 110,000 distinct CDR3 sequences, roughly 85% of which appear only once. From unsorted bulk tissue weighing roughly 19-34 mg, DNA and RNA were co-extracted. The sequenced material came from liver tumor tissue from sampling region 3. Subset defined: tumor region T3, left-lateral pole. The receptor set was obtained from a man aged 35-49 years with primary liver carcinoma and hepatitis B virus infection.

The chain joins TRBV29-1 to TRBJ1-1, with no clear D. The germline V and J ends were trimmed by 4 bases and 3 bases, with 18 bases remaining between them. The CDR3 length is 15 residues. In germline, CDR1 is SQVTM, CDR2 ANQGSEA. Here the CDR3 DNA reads TGCAGCGTTGGATCCTGGTGGGCTATGGACACTGAAGCTTTCTTT. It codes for CSVGSWWAMDTEAFF.

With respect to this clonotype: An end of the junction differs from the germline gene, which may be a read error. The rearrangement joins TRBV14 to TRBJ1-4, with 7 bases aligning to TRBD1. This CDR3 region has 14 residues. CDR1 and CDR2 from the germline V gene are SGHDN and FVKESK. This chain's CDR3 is CASSQTGLDGELLF. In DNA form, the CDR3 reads TGTGCCAGCAGCCAGACAGGGCTTGATGGAGAACTGTTGTTT.

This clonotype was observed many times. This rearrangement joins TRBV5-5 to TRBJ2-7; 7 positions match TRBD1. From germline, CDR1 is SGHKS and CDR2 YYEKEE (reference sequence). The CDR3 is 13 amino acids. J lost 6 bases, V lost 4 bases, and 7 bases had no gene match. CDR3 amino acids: CASSLRQGGEQYF. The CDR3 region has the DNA TGTGCCAGCAGCCTGCGACAGGGTGGCGAGCAGTACTTC. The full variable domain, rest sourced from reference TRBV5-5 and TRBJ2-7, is DAGVTQSPTHLIKTRGQQVTLRCSPISGHKSVSWYQQVLGQGPQFIFQYYEKEERGRGNFPDRFSARQFPNYSSELNVNALLLGDSALYLCASSLRQGGEQYFGPGTRLTVT.

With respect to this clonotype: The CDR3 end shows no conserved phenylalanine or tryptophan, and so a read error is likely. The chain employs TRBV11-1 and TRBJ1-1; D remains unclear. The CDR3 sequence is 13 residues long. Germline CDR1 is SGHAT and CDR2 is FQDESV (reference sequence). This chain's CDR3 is CASSLYMNTEAFL. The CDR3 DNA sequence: TGTGCCAGCAGCCTTTACATGAACACAGAAGCTTTCCTT.

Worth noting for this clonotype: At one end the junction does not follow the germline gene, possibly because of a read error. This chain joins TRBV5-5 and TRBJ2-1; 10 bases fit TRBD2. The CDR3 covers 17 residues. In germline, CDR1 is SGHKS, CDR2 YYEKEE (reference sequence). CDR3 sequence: CASSRALGLAGESEQLF. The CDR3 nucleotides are TGTGCCAGCAGCCGGGCTCTAGGCCTAGCGGGAGAAAGTGAGCAGCTCTTC. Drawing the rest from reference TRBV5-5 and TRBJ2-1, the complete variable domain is DAGVTQSPTHLIKTRGQQVTLRCSPISGHKSVSWYQQVLGQGPQFIFQYYEKEERGRGNFPDRFSARQFPNYSSELNVNALLLGDSALYLCASSRALGLAGESEQLFGPGTRLTVL.

Here the CDR3 reads CASVGQGEQYF. In nucleotides, the CDR3 is TGTGCCAGCGTCGGACAGGGCGAACAGTACTTC. V is TRBV6-2 or TRBV6-3 and J is TRBJ2-7, with 8 bases lining up with TRBD1. The V segment lost 8 bases and the J segment 10 bases; nucleotides outside the gene matches: 7. The length of the CDR3 is 11 residues. Germline V gene sequence: CDR1 MNHEY, CDR2 SVGEGT.

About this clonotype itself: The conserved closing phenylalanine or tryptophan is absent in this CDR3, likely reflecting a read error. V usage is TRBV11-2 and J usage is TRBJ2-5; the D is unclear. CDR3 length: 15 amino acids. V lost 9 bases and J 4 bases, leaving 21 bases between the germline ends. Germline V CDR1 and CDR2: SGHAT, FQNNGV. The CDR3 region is CASSPVGLIPETQYL. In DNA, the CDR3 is TGTGCCAGTAGCCCCGTCGGGCTAATCCCAGAGACCCAGTACTTA.

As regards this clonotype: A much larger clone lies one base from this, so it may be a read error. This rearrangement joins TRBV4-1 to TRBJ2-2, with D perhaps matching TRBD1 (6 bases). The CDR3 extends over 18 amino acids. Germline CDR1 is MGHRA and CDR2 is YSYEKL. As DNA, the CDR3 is TGCGCCAGCAGCCGACCCGCCCGAGGGGTCGGGGACACCGGGGAGCTGGTTTTT. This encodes CASSRPARGVGDTGELVF.

CDR3 in amino acids: CSVRTGGSWAATQYF. DNA for the CDR3: TGCAGCGTTCGGACTGGCGGGAGTTGGGCAGCGACTCAGTACTTC. The chain uses TRBV29-1 and TRBJ2-5; 7 nucleotides line up with TRBD2. V dropped 5 bases and J dropped 11; count of bases not matched to a gene: 20. The CDR3 totals 15 residues. Germline V gene data show CDR1 as SQVTM and CDR2 as ANQGSEA. Looking up the rest from reference TRBV29-1 and TRBJ2-5 gives the full variable domain: SAVISQKPSRDICQRGTSLTIQCQVDSQVTMMFWYRQQPGQSLTLIATANQGSEATYESGFVIDKFPISRPNLTFSTLTVSNMSPEDSSIYLCSVRTGGSWAATQYFGPGTRLLVL.

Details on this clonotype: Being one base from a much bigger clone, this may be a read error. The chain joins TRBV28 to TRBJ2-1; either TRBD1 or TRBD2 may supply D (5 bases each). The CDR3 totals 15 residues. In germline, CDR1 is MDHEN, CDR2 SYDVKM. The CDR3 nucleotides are TGTGCCAGCAGACCTGGGGGTGGTTCGGACAATGGGCAGTTCTTC. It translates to CASRPGGGSDNGQFF.

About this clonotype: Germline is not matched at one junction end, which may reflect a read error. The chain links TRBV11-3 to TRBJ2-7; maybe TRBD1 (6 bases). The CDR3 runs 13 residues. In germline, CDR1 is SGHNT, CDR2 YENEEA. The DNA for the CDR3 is TGTGCCAGCAGCGTGGGACACTCCTACGAGCACTACTTT. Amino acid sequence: CASSVGHSYEHYF.

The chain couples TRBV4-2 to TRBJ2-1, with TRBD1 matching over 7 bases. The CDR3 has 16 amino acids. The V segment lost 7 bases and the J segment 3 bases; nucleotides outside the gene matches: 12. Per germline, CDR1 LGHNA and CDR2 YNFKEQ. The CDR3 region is CASNQEFRGSYNEQFF. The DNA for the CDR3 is TGTGCCAGCAATCAAGAATTCAGGGGGAGCTACAATGAGCAGTTCTTC.

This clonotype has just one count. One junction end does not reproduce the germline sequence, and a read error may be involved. For the CDR3, the DNA is TGTGCTAGCAGCTCAAGGGACTTCCCCTACGTGCAGTACTTC. This sequence encodes CASSSRDFPYVQYF. The rearrangement links TRBV5-4 to TRBJ2-7; maybe TRBD2 (6 bases). This CDR3 has 14 residues. Germline V gene sequence: CDR1 SGHNT, CDR2 YYREEE (reference sequence).

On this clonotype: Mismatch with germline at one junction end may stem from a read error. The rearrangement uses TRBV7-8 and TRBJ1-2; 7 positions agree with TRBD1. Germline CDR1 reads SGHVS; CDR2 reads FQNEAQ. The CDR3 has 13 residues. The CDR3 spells CASSPTGAYGYTF. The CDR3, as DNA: TGTGCCAGCAGTCCAACAGGGGCCTATGGCTACACTTTC.

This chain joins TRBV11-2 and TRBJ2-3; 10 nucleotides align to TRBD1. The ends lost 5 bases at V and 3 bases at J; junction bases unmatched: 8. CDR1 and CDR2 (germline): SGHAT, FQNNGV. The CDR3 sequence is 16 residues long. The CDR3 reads CASSTWTGGETDTQYF. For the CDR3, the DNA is TGTGCCAGCAGCACGTGGACAGGGGGAGAGACAGATACGCAGTATTTT.